The clone carrying this TCR beta chain was seen only a few times. What it binds is not known. Other nucleotide sequences in the sample specify the same CDR3. The sample is drawn from a study of shared clonotypes between healthy human individuals. Each unsorted PBMC replicate got 300 ng genomic DNA, tens of thousands of genomes. TCRdb's table, derived via immunoSEQ multiplex PCR, lists solely in-frame clones and lacks some. Of about 480,000 clones listed, about three quarters are singletons. The study, taken as a whole, reports: Investigators expected sequencing depth to affect clonotype sharing among donors. The diversity represented, both genetic and in exposure history, was limited by few donors.

The J segment lost 4 bases and the V segment lost 8 bases, leaving 5 bases of the junction unmatched. CDR1 and CDR2 (germline): WSHSY, SAAADI. This CDR3 is 13 amino acids long. Sample: PBMCs. This receptor was identified in a woman in her 40s in good health. Some clones in this sample may be carry-over from other donors' samples. The chain carries TRBV10-2 and TRBJ2-1, with 7 bases lining up with TRBD1. The CDR3, as DNA: TGCGCCAGCCGAAGGGACAGTTACAATGAGCAGTTCTTC. It translates to CASRRDSYNEQFF.